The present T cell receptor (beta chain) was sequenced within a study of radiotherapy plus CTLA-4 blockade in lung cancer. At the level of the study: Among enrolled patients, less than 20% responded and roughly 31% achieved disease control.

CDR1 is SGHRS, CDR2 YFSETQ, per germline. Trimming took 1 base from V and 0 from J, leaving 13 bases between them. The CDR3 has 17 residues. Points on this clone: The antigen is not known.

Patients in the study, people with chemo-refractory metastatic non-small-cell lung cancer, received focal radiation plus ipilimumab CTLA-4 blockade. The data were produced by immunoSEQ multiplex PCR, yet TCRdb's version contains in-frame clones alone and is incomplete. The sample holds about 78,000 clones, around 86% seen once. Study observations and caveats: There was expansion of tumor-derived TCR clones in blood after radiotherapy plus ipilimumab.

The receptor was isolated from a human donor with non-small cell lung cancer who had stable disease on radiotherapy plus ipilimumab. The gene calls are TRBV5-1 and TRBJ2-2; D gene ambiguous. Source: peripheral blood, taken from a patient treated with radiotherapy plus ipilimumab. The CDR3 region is CASSLNNIRPNTGELFF. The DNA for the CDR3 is TGCGCCAGCAGCTTGAATAATATTCGTCCGAACACCGGGGAGCTGTTTTTT.